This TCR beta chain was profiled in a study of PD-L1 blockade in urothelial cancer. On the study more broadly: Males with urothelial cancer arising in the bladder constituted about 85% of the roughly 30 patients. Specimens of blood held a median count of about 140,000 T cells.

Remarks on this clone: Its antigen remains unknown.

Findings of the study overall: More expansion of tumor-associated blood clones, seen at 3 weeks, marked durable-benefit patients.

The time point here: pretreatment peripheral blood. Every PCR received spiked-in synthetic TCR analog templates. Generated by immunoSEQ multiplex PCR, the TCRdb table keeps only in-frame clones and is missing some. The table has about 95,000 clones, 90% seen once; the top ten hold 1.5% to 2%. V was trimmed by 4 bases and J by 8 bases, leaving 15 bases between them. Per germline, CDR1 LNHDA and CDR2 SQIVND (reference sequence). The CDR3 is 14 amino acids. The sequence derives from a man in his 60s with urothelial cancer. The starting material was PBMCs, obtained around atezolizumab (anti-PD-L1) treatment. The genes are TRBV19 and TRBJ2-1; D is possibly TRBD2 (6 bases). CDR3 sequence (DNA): TGTGCCAGTAGTACGGGACTCTTGGGGGATGAGCAGTTCTTC. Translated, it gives CASSTGLLGDEQFF.